This T cell receptor beta chain was recovered during a study of blood T cell repertoires in COVID-19. This clone showed up just a few times. J lost 3 bases, V lost 10 bases, and 3 bases had no gene match. This CDR3 has 13 residues. Germline CDR1 ENHRY, CDR2 SYGVKD. Enrollment of patients from Seattle took place during active infection, with longitudinal follow-up. TCRdb's table, derived via immunoSEQ multiplex PCR, lists solely in-frame clones and lacks some. Here the sample spans 180,000 or so clones, about four fifths being singletons. This rearrangement joins TRBV10-3 to TRBJ2-5, with TRBD2 matching 12 bases. Source material: peripheral blood. This TCR was recovered from a woman between 40 and 55 years old with COVID-19, enrolled during active disease. This CDR3 reads CATRLAGEETQYF. In DNA form, the CDR3 reads TGTGCCACCCGACTAGCGGGGGAAGAGACCCAGTACTTC.